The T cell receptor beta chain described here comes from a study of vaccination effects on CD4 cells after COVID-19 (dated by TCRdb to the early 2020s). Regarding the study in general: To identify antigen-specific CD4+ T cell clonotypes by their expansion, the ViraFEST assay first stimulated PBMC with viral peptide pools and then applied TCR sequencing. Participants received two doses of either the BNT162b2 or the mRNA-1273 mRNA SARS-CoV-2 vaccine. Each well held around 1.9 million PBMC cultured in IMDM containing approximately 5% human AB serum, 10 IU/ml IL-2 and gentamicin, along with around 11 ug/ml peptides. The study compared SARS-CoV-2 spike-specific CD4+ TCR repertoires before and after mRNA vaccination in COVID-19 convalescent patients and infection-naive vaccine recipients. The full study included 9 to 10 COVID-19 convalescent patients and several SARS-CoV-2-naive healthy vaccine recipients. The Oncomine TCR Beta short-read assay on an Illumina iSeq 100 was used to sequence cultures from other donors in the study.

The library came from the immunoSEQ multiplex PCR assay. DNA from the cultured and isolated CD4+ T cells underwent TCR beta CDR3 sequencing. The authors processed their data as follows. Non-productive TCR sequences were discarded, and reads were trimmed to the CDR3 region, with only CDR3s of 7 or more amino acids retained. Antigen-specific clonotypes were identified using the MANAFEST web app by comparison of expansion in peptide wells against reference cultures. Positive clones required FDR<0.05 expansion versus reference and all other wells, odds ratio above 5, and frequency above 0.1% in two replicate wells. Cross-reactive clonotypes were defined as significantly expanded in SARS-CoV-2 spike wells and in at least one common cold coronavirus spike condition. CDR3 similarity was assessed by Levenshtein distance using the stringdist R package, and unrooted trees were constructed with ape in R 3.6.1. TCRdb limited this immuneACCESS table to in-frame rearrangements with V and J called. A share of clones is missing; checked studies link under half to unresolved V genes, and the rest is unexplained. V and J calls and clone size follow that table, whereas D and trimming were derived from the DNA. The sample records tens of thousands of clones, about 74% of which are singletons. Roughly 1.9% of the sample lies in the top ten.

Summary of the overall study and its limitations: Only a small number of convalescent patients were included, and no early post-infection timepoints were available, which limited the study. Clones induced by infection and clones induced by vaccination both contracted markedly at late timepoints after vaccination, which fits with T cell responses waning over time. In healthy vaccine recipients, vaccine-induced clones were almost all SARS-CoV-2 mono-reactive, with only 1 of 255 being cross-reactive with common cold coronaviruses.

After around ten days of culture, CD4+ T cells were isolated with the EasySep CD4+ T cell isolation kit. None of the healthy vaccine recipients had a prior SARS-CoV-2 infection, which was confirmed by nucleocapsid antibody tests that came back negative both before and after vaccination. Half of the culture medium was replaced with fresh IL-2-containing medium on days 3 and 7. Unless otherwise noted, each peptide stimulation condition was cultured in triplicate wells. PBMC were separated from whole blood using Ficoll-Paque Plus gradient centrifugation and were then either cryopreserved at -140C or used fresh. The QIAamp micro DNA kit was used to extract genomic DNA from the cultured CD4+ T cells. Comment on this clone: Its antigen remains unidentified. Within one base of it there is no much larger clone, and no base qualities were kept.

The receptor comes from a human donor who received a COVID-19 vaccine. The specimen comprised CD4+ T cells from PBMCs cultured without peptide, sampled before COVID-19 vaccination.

CDR3 reads: CATSARGGSGETQYF. In nucleotides, the sequence is TGTGCCACCAGTGCGCGGGGGGGCTCAGGTGAGACCCAGTACTTC. Rearrangement joined TRBV24-1 to TRBJ2-5; 9 central nucleotides agree with TRBD2. CDR1 and CDR2 are drawn from the germline V gene: KGHDR, SFDVKD. The CDR3 spans 15 residues, from the cysteine through the phenylalanine. The kept DNA is CDR3 alone, 45 bases in frame from the first base. Here V drops 5 bases and J drops 5 bases, and the junction holds 8 bases not matched to any gene.